These 12 T cell receptor beta chains came from one sample sequenced in a study of blood T cell repertoires in COVID-19. Clones were sequenced by immunoSEQ multiplex PCR, and TCRdb holds only the in-frame ones, with some missing. The sample holds roughly 220,000 clones, about 85% seen once. Material: peripheral blood. These receptors were taken from a man in his fifties or sixties who had recovered from COVID-19.

The gene calls are TRBV19 and TRBJ1-2; 8 nucleotides match TRBD1. The J segment lost 5 bases and the V segment lost 8 bases, leaving 1 base of the junction unmatched. The germline CDR1 and CDR2 sequences are LNHDA and SQIVND (reference sequence). This CDR3 is 11 amino acids long. The CDR3 DNA sequence: TGTGCCAGTGGACAGGGATATGGCTACACCTTC. Protein product: CASGQGYGYTF.

The rearrangement links TRBV19 to TRBJ2-7; 8 nucleotides align to TRBD1. V lost 7 bases and J lost 3; bases outside the gene matches: 8. The CDR3 runs 14 residues. Germline CDR1 LNHDA, CDR2 SQIVND (reference sequence). The CDR3: CASTLGTGNYEQYF. As DNA, the CDR3 is TGTGCCAGTACCCTCGGGACAGGCAACTACGAGCAGTACTTC. The full variable domain, in which reference TRBV19 and TRBJ2-7 provide the parts outside the CDR3, is DGGITQSPKYLFRKEGQNVTLSCEQNLNHDAMYWYRQDPGQGLRLIYYSQIVNDFQKGDIAEGYSVSREKKESFPLTVTSAQKNPTAFYLCASTLGTGNYEQYFGPGTRLTVT.

This rearrangement joins TRBV24-1 to TRBJ2-1; TRBD2 matches at 15 bases. Looked up from germline, CDR1 is KGHDR and CDR2 is SFDVKD. This CDR3 spans 18 amino acids. The trim removed 3 bases at V and 8 bases at J, leaving 10 bases unmatched. CDR3: CATSDGSGTSGRLDEQFF. In nucleotides, the CDR3 is TGTGCCACCAGTGATGGATCCGGGACTAGCGGGAGGTTAGATGAGCAGTTCTTC.

The V gene is TRBV30, the J gene TRBJ2-5, with 12 bases lining up with TRBD2. Trimming at V came to 0 bases and at J to 4 bases, leaving 6 bases not matched to a gene. Germline CDR1 is GTSNPN and CDR2 is SVGIG (reference sequence). The CDR3 has 16 amino acids. CDR3 region: CAWSVTSGRRRETQYF. The CDR3 nucleotides read TGTGCCTGGAGTGTCACTAGCGGGAGGAGGCGAGAGACCCAGTACTTC.

The genes are TRBV5-1 and TRBJ2-3; TRBD2 might be the D (6 bases). The CDR3 extends over 14 amino acids. Germline assignment: CDR1 SGHRS and CDR2 YFSETQ. Between the trimmed V and J ends, which lost 4 bases and 2 bases, there was a span of 11 bases. Here the CDR3 reads CASSRDWNTDTQYF. Written as DNA, the CDR3 is TGCGCCAGCAGCCGGGACTGGAACACAGATACGCAGTATTTT. Full variable domain (missing parts from reference TRBV5-1 and TRBJ2-3): KAGVTQTPRYLIKTRGQQVTLSCSPISGHRSVSWYQQTPGQGLQFLFEYFSETQRNKGNFPGRFSGRQFSNSRSEMNVSTLELGDSALYLCASSRDWNTDTQYFGPGTRLTVL.

The chain links TRBV6-5 to TRBJ1-1; D remains ambiguous. The germline CDR1 and CDR2 sequences are MNHEY and SVGAGI. This CDR3 has 13 residues. V gave up 6 bases and J gave up 5 bases, with 13 bases separating them. The CDR3 nucleotides read TGTGCCAGCAGCCTCGATACGGGAACTGAAGCTTTCTTT. Translated: CASSLDTGTEAFF.

The gene calls are TRBV12-3 or TRBV12-4 and TRBJ1-1, with D possibly being TRBD1 (5 bases). Trimming took 7 bases from V and 5 from J, leaving 11 bases between them. The CDR3 sequence is 12 residues long. The CDR3 reads CASTPGGTEAFF. CDR3 bases: TGTGCCAGCACCCCTGGGGGGACTGAAGCTTTCTTT.

This chain connects TRBV2 to TRBJ2-1, with 7 positions matching TRBD2. The V and J ends lost 5 bases and 4 bases, in that order; junction bases with no gene match: 5. The CDR3 runs 14 residues. The germline V gene encodes CDR1 SNHLY and CDR2 FYNNEI. The CDR3 DNA sequence: TGTGCCAGCAGTTATCAGCGGGGATACAATGAGCAGTTCTTC. Translated: CASSYQRGYNEQFF.

The V and J genes are TRBV11-3 and TRBJ2-2, with 7 bases matching TRBD2. The CDR3 sequence is 17 residues long. The germline CDR1 and CDR2 sequences are SGHNT and YENEEA. Losses at the gene ends were 4 bases for V and 1 base for J; bases not matched to a gene: 9. The DNA for the CDR3 is TGTGCCAGCAGCTCTAAAGGAGCGGGAAGGAACACCGGGGAGCTGTTTTTT. Protein product: CASSSKGAGRNTGELFF. The full variable domain, completed using reference TRBV11-3 and TRBJ2-2, is EAGVVQSPRYKIIEKKQPVAFWCNPISGHNTLYWYLQNLGQGPELLIRYENEEAVDDSQLPKDRFSAERLKGVDSTLKIQPAELGDSAVYLCASSSKGAGRNTGELFFGEGSRLTVL.

J is TRBJ2-5 and V is TRBV11-2; maybe TRBD2 (5 bases). The CDR3 contains 15 residues. V was trimmed by 3 bases and J by 4 bases, leaving 15 bases between them. From germline, CDR1 is SGHAT and CDR2 FQNNGV. The CDR3 spells CASSFFRGGSETQYF. CDR3 nucleotide sequence: TGTGCCAGCAGCTTCTTCCGGGGTGGTTCAGAGACCCAGTACTTC.

V usage is TRBV15 and J usage is TRBJ2-7; the D gene is possibly TRBD2 (6 bases). Germline CDR1 and CDR2: LNHNV and YYDKDF (reference sequence). The CDR3 covers 16 residues. Trimming took off 0 bases at V and 2 bases at J, with 14 bases between the two ends. This chain's CDR3 is CATSRDLRGLPYEQYF. In DNA, the CDR3 is TGTGCCACCAGCAGAGATTTGAGGGGACTCCCCTACGAGCAGTACTTC.

About this clone itself: The CDR3 end shows no conserved phenylalanine or tryptophan, and so a read error is likely. The DNA is omitted, as the CDR3 cannot be located on it reliably, and the CDR3 follows TCRdb's listing. V usage is TRBV2 and J usage is TRBJ2-7; TRBD1, the table's D call, lacks a check against the DNA. In germline, CDR1 is SNHLY, CDR2 FYNNEI. The CDR3 sequence runs 11 residues, both termini included. The CDR3 protein is CASKRGGKSSL.